This T cell receptor beta chain comes out of a study of OX40 agonist ivuxolimab in advanced cancers. About the study as a whole: Ivuxolimab, which targeted the costimulatory receptor OX40 (CD134), was an agonistic, fully human IgG2 monoclonal antibody. Intravenous ivuxolimab was administered to patients every 2 weeks at six dose levels: 0.01, 0.1, 0.3, 1.5, 3 and 10 mg/kg. Of the approximately 50 dose-escalation patients, hepatocellular carcinoma was present in some 19, melanoma in around 15, renal cell carcinoma in 9 and head and neck cancer in 9. The dose-escalation cohort was about 86% male with a mean age of about 54 years, ranging from roughly 23 to 90. Prior anti-PD-1, anti-PD-L1 or anti-CTLA-4 therapy was permitted, and checkpoint inhibitors had been received by roughly 42% of dose-escalation patients. Partial responses occurred in three dose-escalation patients, of whom one had hepatocellular carcinoma and two had cutaneous melanoma. Peripheral TCRbeta sequencing was intended to test whether TCR sequence diversity was altered and clonal T-cell expansion was caused by ivuxolimab. The paper reports the monotherapy dose-escalation portion (N = 52 patients) of the phase I ivuxolimab trial.

The CDR3, from cysteine to phenylalanine, totals 14 residues. Only the CDR3 DNA stays, 42 bases, in frame from base 1. The germline V gene encodes CDR1 MDHEN and CDR2 SYDVKM. V was cut back by 2 bases and J by 4 bases, leaving a gap of 12 bases between them. About this clone itself: Its binding antigen is unknown. No base quality information exists; no much larger clone differs at one position.

Patients with a history of autoimmune disease or receiving systemic immunosuppression were excluded from the trial. Peripheral blood for TCR sequencing was drawn from every dose cohort at baseline, at cycle 4 day 1 and at cycle 7 day 1. The samples were taken from a phase I, first-in-human, multicenter, open-label dose-escalation trial of ivuxolimab. Adults with locally advanced or metastatic melanoma, renal cell carcinoma, hepatocellular carcinoma or head and neck squamous cell carcinoma were enrolled in the trial. Before TCR sequencing, CD4+ and CD8+ T cells were separately sorted from peripheral blood. Overall study outcomes, separate from this receptor: At doses of 0.1 to 3.0 mg/kg, clonal expansion of both CD4+ and CD8+ T cells in blood was seen between baseline and week 6. In the 0.1-3.0 mg/kg groups, partial responders had among the lowest normalized peripheral clonal expansion, particularly in CD8+ T cells. Antigen specificity was not determined for the clonally expanded peripheral T cells. Low levels of normalized T-cell clonal expansion were also seen in some patients who did not respond. After ivuxolimab, more expanded clones were found on average in CD8+ T cells than in CD4+ T cells.

Genomic DNA was isolated from the sorted cells so that the TCRbeta CDR3 region could be sequenced. TCRbeta CDR3 regions were sequenced using the immunoSEQ Assay. The table was pulled from immuneACCESS by TCRdb, which kept in-frame rearrangements only. Such tables lose some clones; where checked, under half of the loss comes from unresolved V genes, and the rest has no known cause. This sample lists some 64,000 clones; 80% to 95% were detected once. The top ten clonotypes cover roughly 25% of the sample. The TCR comes from an adult with an advanced solid tumor such as melanoma, head and neck, liver or kidney cancer. This material consisted of CD4+ or CD8+ T cells sorted from blood, taken in a trial of the OX40 agonist ivuxolimab. The chain couples TRBV28 to TRBJ2-7; the best D guess is TRBD2, with 6 bases matching. CDR3 sequence: CASSLLRGLYEQYF. The sequence in DNA is TGTGCCAGCAGTTTACTGCGGGGTCTGTACGAGCAGTACTTC.